Listed below are T cell receptor beta chains from one sample, sequenced in a study of intratumoral heterogeneity in liver cancer. Sequenced by immunoSEQ multiplex PCR; TCRdb stores in-frame clones only, minus some. This sample carries about 20,000 clones, 73% of them seen once, and the ten largest clones take 17%. The sequenced sample was tumor-adjacent normal tissue, obtained before any cancer treatment. The receptors were gathered from a woman in her seventies with hepatocellular carcinoma. The CDR3 runs from the conserved cysteine through the conserved F or W. D genes are given only for firm matches. The size of a clone is reported for some rows only, either as once, few or many, or as a class for expanded clones.

TRBD2	.	TRBJ2-3	TRBV27	TGTGCCAGCAGTTTTATTGCGGGAGGGTCCCCAGATACGCAGTATTTT	CASSFIAGGSPDTQYF
.	few	TRBJ1-6	TRBV30	TGTGCCTGGAAACTACAGGGAATGAATTCACCCCTCCACTTT	CAWKLQGMNSPLHF
.	.	TRBJ2-5	TRBV12-3/TRBV12-4	TGTGCCAGCAGTTTAGGAGAGACCCAGTACTTC	CASSLGETQYF
.	.	TRBJ2-2	TRBV7-3	TGTGCCAGCAGCTCCACAGGATCCAACACCGGGGAGCTGTTTTTT	CASSSTGSNTGELFF
.	.	TRBJ2-1	TRBV30	TGTGCCTGGAGTGTATTCGGCAGGCTAAGCTCCTACAATGAGCAGTTCTTC	CAWSVFGRLSSYNEQFF
.	.	TRBJ2-7	TRBV5-1	TGCGCCAGCAGCTGGAACAGGGCTGGGTACGAGCAGTACTTC	CASSWNRAGYEQYF
.	.	TRBJ2-7	TRBV23-1	TGCGCCAGCAGTCTAGATTTTTGGGAGCAGTACTTC	CASSLDFWEQYF
TRBD2	.	TRBJ2-3	TRBV7-2	TGTGCCAGCAGCTTAGATTATTTCGGGAGGGCGGAAGATACGCAGTATTTT	CASSLDYFGRAEDTQYF
TRBD1	.	TRBJ1-4	TRBV25-1	TGTGCCAGCAGTGAGGCGGGACAGGCAACTAATGAAAAACTGTTTTTT	CASSEAGQATNEKLFF
TRBD2	.	TRBJ2-4	TRBV13	TGTGCCAGCAGCTCGCGTTCGACTAGCATCTCCAAAAACATTCAGTACTTC	CASSSRSTSISKNIQYF
TRBD1	.	TRBJ2-1	TRBV6-5	TGTGCCAGCATGAGGGGGACAGCGGCTTACAATGAGCAGTTCTTC	CASMRGTAAYNEQFF
TRBD1	.	TRBJ1-2	TRBV28	TGTGCCAGCAGTTCCCTAAGACAGGGGGCGAACTATGGCTACACCTTC	CASSSLRQGANYGYTF
TRBD2	.	TRBJ2-1	TRBV15	TGTGCCACCAGCACCAGACTAGCGGGAGGGCGGGGGGGATACAATGAGCAGTTCTTC	CATSTRLAGGRGGYNEQFF
.	.	TRBJ2-7	TRBV18	TGTGCCAGCTCACCACTCAAAAACTACGAGCAGTACTTC	CASSPLKNYEQYF
.	once	TRBJ2-2	TRBV10-3	TGTGCCATCAGTGAGGACAGGTACACCGGGGAGCTGTTTTTT	CAISEDRYTGELFF
.	.	TRBJ2-1	TRBV12-3/TRBV12-4	TGTGCCAGCAGTCGTGCGGTTGGACGTAAGTTCTTC	CASSRAVGRKFF
.	few	TRBJ2-1	TRBV20-1	TGCAGTGCTATTAGTGAGCAGTTCTTC	CSAISEQFF